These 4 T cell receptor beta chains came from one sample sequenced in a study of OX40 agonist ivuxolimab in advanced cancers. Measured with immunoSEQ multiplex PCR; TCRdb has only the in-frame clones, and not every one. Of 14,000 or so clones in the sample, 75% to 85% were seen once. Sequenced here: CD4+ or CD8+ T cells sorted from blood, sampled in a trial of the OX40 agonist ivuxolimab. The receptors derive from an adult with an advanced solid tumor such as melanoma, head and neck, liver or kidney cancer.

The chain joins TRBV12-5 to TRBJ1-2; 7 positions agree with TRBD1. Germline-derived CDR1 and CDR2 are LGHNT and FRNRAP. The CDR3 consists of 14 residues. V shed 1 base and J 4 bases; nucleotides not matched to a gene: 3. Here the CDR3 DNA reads TGTGCTAGTGGTTTGGACAGGGGCGCCTATGGCTACACCTTC. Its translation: CASGLDRGAYGYTF.

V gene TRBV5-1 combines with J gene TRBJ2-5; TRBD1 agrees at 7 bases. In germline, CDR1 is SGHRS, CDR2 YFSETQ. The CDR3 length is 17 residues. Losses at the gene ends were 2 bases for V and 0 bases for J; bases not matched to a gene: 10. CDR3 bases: TGCGCCAGCAGCTTTTTCTGGGACAGACCGTACCAAGAGACCCAGTACTTC. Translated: CASSFFWDRPYQETQYF.

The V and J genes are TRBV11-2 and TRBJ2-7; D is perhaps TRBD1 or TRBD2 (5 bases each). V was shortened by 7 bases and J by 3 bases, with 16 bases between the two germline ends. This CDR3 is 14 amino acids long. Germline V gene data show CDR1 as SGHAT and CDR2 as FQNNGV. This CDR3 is CASTGMGHLYEQYF. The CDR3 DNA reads TGTGCCAGCACCGGGATGGGGCACCTCTACGAGCAGTACTTC.

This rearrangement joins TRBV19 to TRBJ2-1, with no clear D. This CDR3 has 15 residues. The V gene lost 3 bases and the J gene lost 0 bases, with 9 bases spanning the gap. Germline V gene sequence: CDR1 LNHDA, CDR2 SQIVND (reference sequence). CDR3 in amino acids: CASSIDLLSYNEQFF. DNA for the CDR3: TGTGCCAGTAGTATTGACCTCCTCTCCTACAATGAGCAGTTCTTC.